This TCR beta chain was found in a study of blood T cell repertoires in COVID-19. About the study: Acute-phase and convalescent COVID-19 samples originated in the United States, Italy and Spain.

Repertoires were generated with immunoSEQ multiplex PCR, while TCRdb's copy carries only in-frame clones and drops some. The table records 250,000 or so clones, roughly 82% of them present only once. The germline CDR1 and CDR2 sequences are LNHNV and YYDKDF (reference sequence). The CDR3 has 13 amino acids. V lost 3 bases and J lost 3; bases outside the gene matches: 1. Everyone who took part was roughly 18 to 89 years old, and they came from 24 US areas. The J gene is TRBJ2-7, the V gene TRBV15; 8 nucleotides line up with TRBD1. Sequencing was done on a sample of PBMCs or T cells enriched from blood (not recorded which). The source of this sequence is a woman in her fifties or sixties who had recovered from COVID-19. CDR3 sequence (DNA): TGTGCCACCAGCAGGGGACAGGTCTACGAGCAGTACTTC. Protein product: CATSRGQVYEQYF. The full variable domain, rest sourced from reference TRBV15 and TRBJ2-7, is DAMVIQNPRYQVTQFGKPVTLSCSQTLNHNVMYWYQQKSSQAPKLLFHYYDKDFNNEADTPDNFQSRRPNTSFCFLDIRSPGLGDTAMYLCATSRGQVYEQYFGPGTRLTVT.